These 13 T cell receptor beta chains came from one sample sequenced in a study of blood T cell repertoires in COVID-19 (dated by TCRdb to about 2020). Library prep was done by the immunoSEQ multiplex PCR assay. TCRdb provides this immuneACCESS table in a form limited to in-frame rearrangements. Some clones are lacking; in checked studies, under half of them reflect an unresolved V gene, and why the rest are absent is not known. Across this sample there are under 70,000 clones, with around 88% seen only once. The biggest ten clones account for approximately 6.8% of the sample. Sequenced input: peripheral blood. These receptors all come from a woman in her 70s with acute or convalescent COVID-19.

This rearrangement joins TRBV4-3 to TRBJ1-1; D ambiguous. The length of the CDR3 is 14 residues. Per the germline V gene, CDR1 is LGHNA and CDR2 is YSLEER. V was clipped by 2 bases and J by 0 bases, with 7 bases between them. CDR3 sequence reads: CASSQRHLNTEAFF. Written as DNA, the CDR3 is TGCGCCAGCAGCCAAAGACACTTGAACACTGAAGCTTTCTTT.

The gene calls are TRBV19 and TRBJ2-3, with TRBD1 identical over 11 bases. The germline V gene has CDR1 LNHDA and CDR2 SQIVND (reference sequence). The V and J ends lost 4 bases and 6 bases, in that order; junction bases with no gene match: 6. The CDR3 extends over 15 amino acids. The CDR3 here is CASSSRDRGGDTQYF. CDR3 nucleotides: TGTGCCAGTAGTAGCCGGGACAGGGGGGGCGATACGCAGTATTTT.

V and J are TRBV7-2 and TRBJ2-7; 13 nucleotides align to TRBD2. Looked up from germline, CDR1 is SGHTA and CDR2 is FQGNSA. Unmatched junction bases numbered 5, after V lost 3 bases and J lost 0 bases. This CDR3 region has 17 residues. The CDR3 is CASSFGTSGVSSYEQYF. CDR3 nucleotides: TGTGCCAGCAGCTTCGGGACTAGCGGGGTTAGCTCCTACGAGCAGTACTTC.

The chain has TRBV5-1 and TRBJ2-2; D is uncertain. Germline V gene lookup returns CDR1 SGHRS and CDR2 YFSETQ. The CDR3 sequence is 14 residues long. The germline V and J ends were trimmed by 0 bases and 1 base, with 4 bases remaining between them. CDR3 sequence: CASSLDGNTGELFF. The CDR3 bases are TGCGCCAGCAGCTTGGACGGGAACACCGGGGAGCTGTTTTTT.

This chain joins TRBV19 and TRBJ1-2; 7 bases agree with TRBD1. Germline values: CDR1 LNHDA, CDR2 SQIVND (reference sequence). This CDR3 contains 15 residues. After removal of 6 bases from V and 3 bases from J, the junction contained 10 bases not matched to a gene. The CDR3 coding sequence is TGTGCCAGTAGCTCTCAGGGGGGAGGACACTATGGCTACACCTTC. As protein: CASSSQGGGHYGYTF.

The V gene is TRBV19, the J gene TRBJ2-1; 7 nucleotides agree with TRBD2. Per germline, CDR1 LNHDA and CDR2 SQIVND (reference sequence). The CDR3 has 13 residues. The J segment lost 5 bases and the V segment lost 6 bases, leaving 4 bases of the junction unmatched. CDR3 region: CASSWGGDNEQFF. The CDR3 DNA reads TGTGCCAGTAGCTGGGGAGGGGACAATGAGCAGTTCTTC.

The rearrangement uses TRBV5-1 and TRBJ1-1, with D possibly matching TRBD1 (6 bases). Germline loops: CDR1 SGHRS, CDR2 YFSETQ. V was trimmed by 1 base and J by 7 bases, leaving 17 bases between them. The CDR3 extends over 15 amino acids. The chain's CDR3 is CASSLLSTGLGEAFF. The CDR3 nucleotides are TGCGCCAGCAGCTTGCTCTCTACAGGGTTGGGTGAAGCTTTCTTT.

In its sample, this clone was seen once. This CDR3 is CASSLDRGYEQYF. CDR3 nucleotide sequence: TGTGCCAGCAGTCTTGACAGGGGGTACGAGCAGTACTTC. J is TRBJ2-7 and V is TRBV2, with 9 bases aligning to TRBD1. Germline V gives CDR1 SNHLY, CDR2 FYNNEI. With 5 bases clipped from V and 4 bases from J, the junction kept 3 bases outside the gene matches. CDR3 length equals 13 residues. Supplemented by reference TRBV2 and TRBJ2-7, the full variable domain reads EPEVTQTPSHQVTQMGQEVILRCVPISNHLYFYWYRQILGQKVEFLVSFYNNEISEKSEIFDDQFSVERPDGSNFTLKIRSTKLEDSAMYFCASSLDRGYEQYFGPGTRLTVT.

V and J are TRBV5-1 and TRBJ1-2; 8 bases match TRBD1. The germline V gene encodes CDR1 SGHRS and CDR2 YFSETQ. This CDR3 is built from 13 residues. Losses at the gene ends were 4 bases for V and 7 bases for J; bases not matched to a gene: 6. The CDR3 DNA is TGCGCCAGCAGCCTAGGACAGGGACGTGGCTACACCTTC. Translating it yields CASSLGQGRGYTF.

This chain uses TRBV28 with TRBJ1-1; the D is unclear. Trimming removed 2 bases at V and 1 base at J, with 8 bases between. Germline-derived CDR1 and CDR2 are MDHEN and SYDVKM. There are 14 residues in the CDR3. The CDR3 sequence is CASSLSAGNTEAFF. CDR3 sequence (DNA): TGTGCCAGCAGTTTAAGTGCCGGGAACACTGAAGCTTTCTTT.

V usage is TRBV28 and J usage is TRBJ1-6; 8 bases are a match to TRBD1. Germline V CDR1 and CDR2: MDHEN, SYDVKM. This CDR3 is 15 amino acids long. Unmatched junction bases numbered 8, after V lost 5 bases and J lost 8 bases. The CDR3, as DNA: TGTGCCAGCAGTGGACCAGGGGGCGGATATTCACCCCTCCACTTT. Translation gives CASSGPGGGYSPLHF.

The J gene is TRBJ1-2, the V gene TRBV7-3, with 9 bases fitting TRBD1. The CDR3 has 14 amino acids. Germline CDR1 SGHTA, CDR2 FQGTGA. J lost 3 bases, V lost 4 bases, and 3 bases had no gene match. The CDR3 sequence is CASSSDRGDYGYTF. The CDR3, as DNA: TGTGCCAGCAGCTCGGACAGGGGTGACTATGGCTACACCTTC.

The rearrangement joins TRBV19 to TRBJ2-1, with 12 bases aligning to TRBD1. This CDR3 comprises 14 residues. Germline V gene sequence: CDR1 LNHDA, CDR2 SQIVND (reference sequence). Losses at the gene ends were 7 bases for V and 13 bases for J; bases not matched to a gene: 11. CDR3 protein: CASTLRDRGPIQFF. CDR3 sequence (DNA): TGTGCCAGTACCCTACGGGACAGGGGGCCCATCCAGTTCTTC.